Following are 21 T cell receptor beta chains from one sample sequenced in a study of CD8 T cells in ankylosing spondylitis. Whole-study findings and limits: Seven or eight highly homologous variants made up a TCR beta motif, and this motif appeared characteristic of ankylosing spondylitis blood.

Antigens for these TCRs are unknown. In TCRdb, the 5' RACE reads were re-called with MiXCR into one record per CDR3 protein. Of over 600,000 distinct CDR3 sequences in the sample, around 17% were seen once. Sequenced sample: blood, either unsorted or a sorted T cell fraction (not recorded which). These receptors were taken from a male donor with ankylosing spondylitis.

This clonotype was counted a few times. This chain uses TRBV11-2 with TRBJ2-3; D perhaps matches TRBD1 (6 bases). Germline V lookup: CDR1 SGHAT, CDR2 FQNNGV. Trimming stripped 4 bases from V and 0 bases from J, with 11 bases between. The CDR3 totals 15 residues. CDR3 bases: TGTGCCAGCAGCTCGGACAGCTCTAGCACAGATACGCAGTATTTT. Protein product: CASSSDSSSTDTQYF.

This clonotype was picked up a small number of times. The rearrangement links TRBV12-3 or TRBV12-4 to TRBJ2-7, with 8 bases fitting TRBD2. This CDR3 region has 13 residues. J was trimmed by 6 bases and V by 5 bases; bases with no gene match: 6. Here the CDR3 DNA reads TGTGCCAGCAGTCCCGGTCTAGCGGGCGAGCAGTACTTC. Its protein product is CASSPGLAGEQYF.

The CDR3 DNA is TGCAGCGCATGGGGGATGTGGAACACCGGGGAGCTGTTTTTT. The encoded protein is CSAWGMWNTGELFF. The chain carries TRBV20-1 and TRBJ2-2; either TRBD1 or TRBD2 may fit D (5 bases each). The CDR3 is 14 residues long. The germline gives CDR1 DFQATT, CDR2 SNEGSKA (reference sequence).

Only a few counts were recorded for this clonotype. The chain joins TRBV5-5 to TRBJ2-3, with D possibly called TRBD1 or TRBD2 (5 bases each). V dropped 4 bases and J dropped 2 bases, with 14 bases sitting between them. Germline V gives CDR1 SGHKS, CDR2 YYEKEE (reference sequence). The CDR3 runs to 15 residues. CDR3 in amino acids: CASSTRDQVTDTQYF. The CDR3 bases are TGTGCCAGCAGCACCCGGGACCAAGTCACAGATACGCAGTATTTT.

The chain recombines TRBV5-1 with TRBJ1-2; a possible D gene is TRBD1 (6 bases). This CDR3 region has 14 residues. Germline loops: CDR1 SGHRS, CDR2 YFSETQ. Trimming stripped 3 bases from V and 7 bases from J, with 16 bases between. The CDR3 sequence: CASSSGGTSVGYTF. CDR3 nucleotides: TGCGCCAGCAGCTCTGGCGGGACATCGGTTGGCTACACCTTC.

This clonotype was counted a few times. CDR3 residues: CASSPGFTDSPLHF. In DNA, the CDR3 is TGTGCCAGCAGTCCAGGGTTTACGGATTCACCCCTCCACTTT. The chain combines TRBV6-1 with TRBJ1-6; tentative D call: TRBD1 (5 bases). Trimming took off 5 bases at V and 8 bases at J, with 13 bases between the two ends. Germline V gene lookup returns CDR1 MNHNS and CDR2 SASEGT. This CDR3 region has 14 residues.

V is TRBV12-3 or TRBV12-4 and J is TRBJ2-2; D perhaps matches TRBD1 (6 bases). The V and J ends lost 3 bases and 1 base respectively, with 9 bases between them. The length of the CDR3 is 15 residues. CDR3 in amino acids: CASSFSGVNTGELFF. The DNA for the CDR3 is TGTGCCAGCAGTTTCTCAGGGGTGAACACCGGGGAGCTGTTTTTT.

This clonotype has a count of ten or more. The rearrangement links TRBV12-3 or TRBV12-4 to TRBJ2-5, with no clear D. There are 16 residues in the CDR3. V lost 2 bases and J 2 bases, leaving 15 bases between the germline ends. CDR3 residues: CASSLLPPSNQETQYF. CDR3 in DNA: TGTGCCAGCAGTTTACTCCCTCCCAGTAATCAAGAGACCCAGTACTTC.

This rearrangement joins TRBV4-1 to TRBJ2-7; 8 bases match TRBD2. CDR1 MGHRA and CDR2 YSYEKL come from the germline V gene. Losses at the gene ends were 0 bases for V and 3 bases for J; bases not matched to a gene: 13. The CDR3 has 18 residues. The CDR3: CASSQESGLARVGYEQYF. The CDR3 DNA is TGCGCCAGCAGCCAAGAGTCAGGACTAGCTAGGGTTGGCTACGAGCAGTACTTC.

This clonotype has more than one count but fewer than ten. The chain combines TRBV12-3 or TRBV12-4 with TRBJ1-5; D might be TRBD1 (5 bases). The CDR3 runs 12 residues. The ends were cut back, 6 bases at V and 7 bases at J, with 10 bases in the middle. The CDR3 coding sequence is TGTGCCAGCAGCCAGGGCTGGCAGCCCCAGCATTTT. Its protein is CASSQGWQPQHF.

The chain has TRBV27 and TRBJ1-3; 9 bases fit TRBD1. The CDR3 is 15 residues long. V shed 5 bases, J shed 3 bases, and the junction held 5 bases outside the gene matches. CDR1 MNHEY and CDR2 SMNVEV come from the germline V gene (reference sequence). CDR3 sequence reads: CASSDGTGIGNTIYF. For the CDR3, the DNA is TGTGCCAGCAGTGATGGGACAGGGATTGGAAACACCATATATTTT.

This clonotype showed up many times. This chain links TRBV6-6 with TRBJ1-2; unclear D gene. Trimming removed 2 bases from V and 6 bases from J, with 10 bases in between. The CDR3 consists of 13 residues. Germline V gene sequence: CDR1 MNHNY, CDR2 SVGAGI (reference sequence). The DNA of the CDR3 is TGTGCCAGCAGTTACCCTGGAGGCGATGGCTACACCTTC. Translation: CASSYPGGDGYTF.

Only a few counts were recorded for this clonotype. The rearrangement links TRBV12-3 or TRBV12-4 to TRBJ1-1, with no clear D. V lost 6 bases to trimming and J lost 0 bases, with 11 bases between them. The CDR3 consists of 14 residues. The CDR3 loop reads CASRELLMNTEAFF. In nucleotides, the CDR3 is TGTGCCAGCAGGGAACTTCTCATGAACACTGAAGCTTTCTTT.

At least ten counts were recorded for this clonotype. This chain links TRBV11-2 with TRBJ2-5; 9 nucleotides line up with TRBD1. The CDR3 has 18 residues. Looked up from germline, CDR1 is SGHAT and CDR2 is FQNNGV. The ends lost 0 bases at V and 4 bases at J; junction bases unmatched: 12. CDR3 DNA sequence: TGTGCCAGCAGCTTAGAGGGCAGGACAGGGGCCACCCGAGAGACCCAGTACTTC. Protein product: CASSLEGRTGATRETQYF. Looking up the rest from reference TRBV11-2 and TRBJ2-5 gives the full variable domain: EAGVAQSPRYKIIEKRQSVAFWCNPISGHATLYWYQQILGQGPKLLIQFQNNGVVDDSQLPKDRFSAERLKGVDSTLKIQPAKLEDSAVYLCASSLEGRTGATRETQYFGPGTRLLVL.

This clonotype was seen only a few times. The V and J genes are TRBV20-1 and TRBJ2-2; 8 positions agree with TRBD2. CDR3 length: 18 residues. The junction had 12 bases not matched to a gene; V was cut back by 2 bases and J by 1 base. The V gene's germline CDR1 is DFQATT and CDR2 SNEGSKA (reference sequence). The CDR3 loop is CSARSPKSGTRNTGELFF. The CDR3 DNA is TGCAGTGCTAGATCCCCCAAATCGGGGACTAGGAACACCGGGGAGCTGTTTTTT.

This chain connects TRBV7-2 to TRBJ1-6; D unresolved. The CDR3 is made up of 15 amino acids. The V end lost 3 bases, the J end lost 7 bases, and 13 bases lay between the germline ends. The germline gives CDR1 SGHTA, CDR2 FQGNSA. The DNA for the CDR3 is TGTGCCAGCAGCTTCGAAACCGGGCTGAATTCACCCCTCCACTTT. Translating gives CASSFETGLNSPLHF.

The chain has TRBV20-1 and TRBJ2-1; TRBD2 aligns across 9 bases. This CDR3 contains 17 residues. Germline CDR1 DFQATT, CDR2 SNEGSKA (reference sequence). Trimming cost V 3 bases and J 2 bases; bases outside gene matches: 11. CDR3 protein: CSASGTTSGYTYNEQFF. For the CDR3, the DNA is TGCAGTGCTAGTGGGACGACTAGCGGCTATACCTACAATGAGCAGTTCTTC.

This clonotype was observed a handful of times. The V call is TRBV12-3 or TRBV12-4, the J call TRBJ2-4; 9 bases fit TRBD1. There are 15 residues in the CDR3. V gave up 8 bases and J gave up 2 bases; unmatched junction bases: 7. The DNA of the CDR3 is TGTGCCAGCGCCATACAGGGGGCATCCAAAAACATTCAGTACTTC. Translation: CASAIQGASKNIQYF.

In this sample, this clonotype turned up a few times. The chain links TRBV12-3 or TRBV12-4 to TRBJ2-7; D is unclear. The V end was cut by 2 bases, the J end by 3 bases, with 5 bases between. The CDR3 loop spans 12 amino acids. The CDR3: CASSLIYYEQYF. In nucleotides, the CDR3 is TGTGCCAGCAGTTTAATTTACTACGAGCAGTACTTC.

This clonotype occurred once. The DNA for the CDR3 is TGTGCCAGCATCCACCCCGGACAGGGGGTTGCCTACACCTTC. This codes for CASIHPGQGVAYTF. The rearrangement links TRBV6-1 to TRBJ1-2; the match to TRBD1 covers 10 bases. This CDR3 is built from 14 residues. From germline, CDR1 is MNHNS and CDR2 SASEGT. V lost 7 bases and J lost 10; bases outside the gene matches: 12.

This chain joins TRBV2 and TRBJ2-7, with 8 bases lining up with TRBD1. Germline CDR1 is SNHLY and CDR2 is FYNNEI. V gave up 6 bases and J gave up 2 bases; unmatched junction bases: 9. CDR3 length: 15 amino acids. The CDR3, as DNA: TGTGCCAGCAGCCAAGACAGGGGAGAGACCTACGAGCAGTACTTC. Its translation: CASSQDRGETYEQYF.